The present entry profiles one TCR beta chain with its context. Its specificity is unknown. The sample comes from a study of pediatric ulcerative colitis. This CDR3 region has 14 residues. The germline gives CDR1 LNHNV, CDR2 YYDKDF (reference sequence). Trimming shortened V by 6 bases and J by 5 bases, and 14 bases separated the two germline ends. Some clones are missing from TCRdb's copy, which holds only in-frame ones; the method was immunoSEQ multiplex PCR. The sample records 30,000 to 45,000 clones, around 73% being singletons. Findings and caveats of the study: All ulcerative colitis patients, but no controls, carried two rectal clonotypes. Rectal repertoires separated controls, mild-moderate and acute severe colitis.

The rectum was sampled with one to two pinch biopsies at colonoscopy. The specimen sequenced was gut tissue. The receptor was derived from a boy aged 5-17 years with moderate ulcerative colitis. V is TRBV15 and J is TRBJ1-3, with D perhaps matching TRBD1 (5 bases). CDR3 in DNA: TGTGCCACCAGGGGGGGACTAGCCAGAAACACCATATATTTT. It codes for CATRGGLARNTIYF.